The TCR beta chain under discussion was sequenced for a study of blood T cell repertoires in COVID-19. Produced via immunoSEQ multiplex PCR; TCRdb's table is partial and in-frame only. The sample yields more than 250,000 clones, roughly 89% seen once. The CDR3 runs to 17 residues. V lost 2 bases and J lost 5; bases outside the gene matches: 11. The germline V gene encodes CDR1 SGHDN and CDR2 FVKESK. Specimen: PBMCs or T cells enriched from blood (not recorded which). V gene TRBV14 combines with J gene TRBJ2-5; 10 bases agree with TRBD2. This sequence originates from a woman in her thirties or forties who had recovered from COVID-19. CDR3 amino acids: CASSQRPAGGPSETQYF. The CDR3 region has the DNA TGTGCCAGCAGCCAACGGCCAGCGGGAGGGCCCTCTGAGACCCAGTACTTC.